This TCR beta chain was recovered during a study of cytomegalovirus exposure and HLA in healthy donors. PCR used 60 Vbeta primers and 13 Jbeta primers. Using immunoSEQ multiplex PCR, the repertoire was profiled, and TCRdb retains in-frame clones only, with some absent. The sample holds about 140,000 clones, 76% seen once. CDR3 length: 16 amino acids. The J segment lost 4 bases and the V segment lost 3 bases, leaving 10 bases of the junction unmatched. Germline CDR1 and CDR2: SGHRS and YFSETQ. This sequence joins TRBV5-1 and TRBJ2-5; 9 bases are a match to TRBD1. This receptor was identified in a male donor in good health and CMV-seronegative. Sequencing was carried out using PBMCs. CDR3 protein: CASSSGTGSATETQYF. CDR3 in DNA: TGCGCCAGCAGCTCAGGGACAGGGTCTGCTACAGAGACCCAGTACTTC.